The rows below give T cell receptor beta chains drawn from one sample of a study of healthy donors' naive CD4 and CD8 T cells. TCRdb reanalysed the reads using MiXCR and keeps one entry per CDR3 protein. This sample carries approximately 180,000 distinct CDR3 sequences, around 74% of them seen once, and the ten largest clones take roughly 2.4%. Sequenced sample: naive CD4+ and CD8+ T cells sorted from blood, pooled from several donors. Receptor source: a pool of human donors in good health; the sample pools cells from several healthy donors. CDR3s include the opening cysteine and the closing phenylalanine or tryptophan. A D gene is named only where the DNA matches it firmly. Not all rows give a size; the values are once, few, many and, for expanded clones, a class.

14 | TRBJ1-6 | TRBV6-2/TRBV6-3 | once | NA | CASSYSTGGSPLHF | TGTGCCAGCAGTTACTCGACCGGTGGATCACCCCTCCACTTT
16 | TRBJ2-5 | TRBV7-8 | NA | TRBD2 | CASSLGASGSSETQYF | TGTGCCAGCAGCCTAGGAGCTAGCGGGAGCTCGGAGACCCAGTACTTC
13 | TRBJ2-2 | TRBV29-1 | NA | TRBD1 | CSVGTGLAGELFF | TGCAGCGTTGGGACAGGGTTGGCCGGGGAGCTGTTTTTT
12 | TRBJ2-1 | TRBV6-1 | NA | NA | CASSYSGGQYVF | TGTGCCAGCAGTTACTCGGGGGGACAGTATGTCTTC
17 | TRBJ1-3 | TRBV4-3 | NA | NA | CASSQWARVRTGNTIYF | TGCGCCAGCAGCCAATGGGCACGCGTCAGGACAGGAAACACCATATATTTT
14 | TRBJ2-7 | TRBV6-1 | NA | NA | CASSEGRGDYEQYF | TGTGCCAGCAGTGAAGGCAGGGGGGACTACGAGCAGTACTTC
15 | TRBJ2-3 | TRBV29-1 | NA | NA | CSVVGHDVGEDTQYF | TGCAGCGTTGTAGGCCACGACGTGGGGGAGGATACGCAGTATTTT
14 | TRBJ2-3 | TRBV6-5 | NA | TRBD1 | CASMTGTGTDTQYF | TGTGCCAGCATGACTGGGACAGGCACAGATACGCAGTATTTT
14 | TRBJ1-5 | TRBV6-5 | NA | NA | CASSYSGSAQPQHF | TGTGCCAGCAGTTACTCAGGGTCAGCACAGCCCCAGCATTTT
13 | TRBJ2-2 | TRBV18 | NA | NA | CASSEENTGELFF | TGTGCCAGCTCGGAAGAGAACACCGGGGAGCTGTTTTTT
18 | TRBJ2-1 | TRBV6-5 | NA | NA | CASSYGLPGLSFGDEQFF | TGTGCCAGCAGTTACGGCCTCCCTGGTTTGAGTTTTGGGGATGAGCAGTTCTTC
16 | TRBJ1-5 | TRBV12-3/TRBV12-4 | NA | TRBD1 | CASSYARGGFNQSQHF | TGTGCCAGCAGTTACGCGAGAGGGGGCTTCAATCAGTCCCAGCATTTT
16 | TRBJ1-2 | TRBV20-1 | NA | NA | CSARDLISSLAYGYTF | TGCAGTGCTAGGGATTTGATTTCGAGTCTCGCTTATGGCTACACCTTC
8 | TRBJ2-7 | TRBV27 | once | NA | CARPGQYF | TGTGCCAGACCAGGGCAGTACTTC
13 | TRBJ1-1 | TRBV14 | NA | NA | CASSPYRVGEAFF | TGTGCCAGCAGCCCTTACAGGGTAGGTGAAGCTTTCTTT
12 | TRBJ1-1 | TRBV18 | NA | NA | CASSPQNTEAFF | TGTGCCAGCTCACCACAGAACACTGAAGCTTTCTTT
16 | TRBJ2-3 | TRBV6-2/TRBV6-3 | few | TRBD2 | CASSYGLAGITDTQYF | TGTGCCAGCAGTTACGGCCTAGCGGGAATAACAGATACGCAGTATTTT
18 | TRBJ1-4 | TRBV29-1 | NA | NA | CSVGGTAVGTETNEKLFF | TGCAGCGTTGGGGGGACGGCGGTGGGTACTGAAACTAATGAAAAACTGTTTTTT
13 | TRBJ1-1 | TRBV5-1 | once | NA | CASSLGFSTEAFF | TGCGCCAGCAGCTTGGGGTTTAGCACTGAAGCTTTCTTT
14 | TRBJ2-2 | TRBV30 | few | NA | CAWKGTLNTGELFF | TGTGCCTGGAAGGGGACACTGAACACCGGGGAGCTGTTTTTT
13 | TRBJ1-1 | TRBV14 | NA | NA | CASSLPMNTEAFF | TGTGCCAGCAGCCTTCCCATGAACACTGAAGCTTTCTTT
14 | TRBJ2-3 | TRBV5-5 | NA | NA | CASSLRLRTDTQYF | TGTGCCAGCAGCTTGAGGCTCCGCACAGATACGCAGTATTTT
14 | TRBJ1-3 | TRBV19 | NA | NA | CASSIRGAGNTIYF | TGTGCCAGTAGTATTCGGGGAGCTGGAAACACCATATATTTT
16 | TRBJ1-1 | TRBV5-1 | NA | NA | CASSLVEGYMNTEAFF | TGCGCCAGCAGCTTGGTGGAGGGGTACATGAACACTGAAGCTTTCTTT
12 | TRBJ2-7 | TRBV6-6 | NA | TRBD1 | CASSPQGDEQYF | TGTGCCAGCAGCCCACAGGGGGACGAGCAGTACTTC
14 | TRBJ2-3 | TRBV6-5 | NA | NA | CASSYVAARDTQYF | TGTGCCAGCAGTTACGTAGCGGCTAGGGATACGCAGTATTTT
15 | TRBJ2-1 | TRBV18 | NA | TRBD1 | CASSPSGTGYNEQFF | TGTGCCAGCTCACCTTCCGGGACAGGTTACAATGAGCAGTTCTTC
16 | TRBJ2-5 | TRBV29-1 | NA | TRBD1 | CSVENSLDRLSETQYF | TGCAGCGTTGAAAATAGCCTGGACAGGTTGTCAGAGACCCAGTACTTC
14 | TRBJ1-6 | TRBV6-6 | NA | NA | CASSWTDSDSPLHF | TGTGCCAGCAGTTGGACAGACTCCGATTCACCCCTCCACTTT
11 | TRBJ1-1 | TRBV29-1 | once | NA | CSASTTTEAFF | TGCAGCGCCTCCACGACCACTGAAGCTTTCTTT
12 | TRBJ1-1 | TRBV5-5 | NA | TRBD1 | CASSYDRVEAFF | TGTGCCAGCAGCTACGACAGGGTTGAAGCTTTCTTT
16 | TRBJ2-7 | TRBV29-1 | NA | TRBD2 | CSVEGYSGGPYYEQYF | TGCAGCGTTGAGGGGTATAGCGGGGGCCCTTACTACGAGCAGTACTTC
13 | TRBJ1-1 | TRBV29-1 | NA | NA | CSALDRLNTEAFF | TGCAGCGCTTTGGACAGATTGAACACTGAAGCTTTCTTT
14 | TRBJ2-7 | TRBV28 | once | TRBD1 | CASSLLQGRYEQYF | TGTGCCAGCAGTCTCCTACAGGGGCGCTACGAGCAGTACTTC
15 | TRBJ1-2 | TRBV6-5 | NA | NA | CASSYVAVPNYGYTF | TGTGCCAGCAGTTACGTCGCAGTCCCTAACTATGGCTACACCTTC
15 | TRBJ2-1 | TRBV19 | NA | TRBD2 | CASSIIGGSFYEQFF | TGTGCCAGTAGTATTATTGGCGGGAGTTTCTACGAGCAGTTCTTC
16 | TRBJ1-4 | TRBV6-5 | NA | TRBD1 | CASSYGTAPTNEKLFF | TGTGCCAGCAGTTACGGGACAGCCCCTACTAATGAAAAACTGTTTTTT
14 | TRBJ1-1 | TRBV19 | NA | NA | CASTSGYMDTEAFF | TGTGCCAGCACCTCAGGGTATATGGACACTGAAGCTTTCTTT